Listed here are 19 T cell receptor beta chains from one sample, sequenced in a study of T cells in localized non-small cell lung cancer. Only in-frame clones appear in the TCRdb table, and some are missing; sequencing was by immunoSEQ multiplex PCR. The data show more than 10,000 clones, with 85% seen just once and over 7% held by the top ten. The sequences come from peripheral blood, collected before any cancer treatment. These receptors all stem from a male donor aged 60 or over with stage III lung adenocarcinoma.

The V call is TRBV5-4, the J call TRBJ2-2; D is possibly TRBD1 (5 bases). Deletions cut 5 bases from V and 6 bases from J, with 20 bases between. Germline values: CDR1 SGHNT, CDR2 YYREEE (reference sequence). The CDR3 length is 16 residues. The CDR3 reads CASSSLRAVEPGELFF. CDR3 sequence (DNA): TGTGCCAGCAGTTCTCTCAGGGCCGTGGAACCCGGGGAGCTGTTTTTT.

The chain is built from TRBV9 and TRBJ1-6; 11 bases agree with TRBD1. Germline V CDR1 and CDR2: SGDLS, YYNGEE. After removal of 1 base from V and 7 bases from J, the junction contained 1 base not matched to a gene. The length of the CDR3 is 15 residues. CDR3 sequence reads: CASSVRTGGNSPLHF. The CDR3 DNA follows: TGTGCCAGCAGCGTACGGACAGGGGGCAATTCACCCCTCCACTTT.

This chain links TRBV5-1 with TRBJ2-5; D ambiguous. Germline CDR1 SGHRS, CDR2 YFSETQ. V lost 1 base, J lost 2 bases, and 9 bases lay in between. CDR3 length: 14 residues. The CDR3 nucleotides read TGCGCCAGCAGCTTGATGGGCAGGCAAGAGACCCAGTACTTC. This codes for CASSLMGRQETQYF.

The rearrangement links TRBV5-6 to TRBJ2-1; 8 bases align to TRBD2. The trim removed 4 bases at V and 8 bases at J, leaving 5 bases unmatched. This CDR3 is built from 13 residues. Germline lookup yields CDR1 SGHDT and CDR2 YYEEEE. CDR3 sequence reads: CASSPGLAYEQFF. CDR3 coding DNA: TGTGCCAGCAGCCCCGGACTAGCCTATGAGCAGTTCTTC.

This rearrangement joins TRBV9 to TRBJ1-4; a possible D gene is TRBD1 (5 bases). Germline-derived CDR1 and CDR2 are SGDLS and YYNGEE. The CDR3 spans 15 residues. V gave up 0 bases and J gave up 4 bases, with 10 bases separating them. The CDR3 coding sequence is TGTGCCAGCAGCGTAGGATTAGGGGTTAATGAAAAACTGTTTTTT. It encodes CASSVGLGVNEKLFF.

This chain joins TRBV9 and TRBJ2-7; TRBD2 matches 10 bases. CDR3 length: 15 amino acids. Germline CDR1 is SGDLS and CDR2 is YYNGEE. J lost 2 bases, V lost 2 bases, and 4 bases had no gene match. The CDR3 region has the DNA TGTGCCAGCAGCGTTTCTAGCGGGAGTCCCTACGAGCAGTACTTC. Its protein product is CASSVSSGSPYEQYF.

The chain employs TRBV19 and TRBJ1-5; D is uncertain. CDR1 is LNHDA, CDR2 SQIVND, per germline (reference sequence). With 4 bases removed from V and 0 bases from J, the gap between germline ends came to 10 bases. There are 15 residues in the CDR3. The CDR3 DNA follows: TGTGCCAGTAGTACGGACGGCTATAGCAATCAGCCCCAGCATTTT. It encodes CASSTDGYSNQPQHF. The complete variable domain, with remaining parts taken from reference TRBV19 and TRBJ1-5, reads DGGITQSPKYLFRKEGQNVTLSCEQNLNHDAMYWYRQDPGQGLRLIYYSQIVNDFQKGDIAEGYSVSREKKESFPLTVTSAQKNPTAFYLCASSTDGYSNQPQHFGDGTRLSIL.

V is TRBV7-6 and J is TRBJ2-3; possibly TRBD1 or TRBD2 for D (6 bases each). CDR1 is SGHVS, CDR2 FNYEAQ, per germline. V was shortened by 5 bases and J by 2 bases, with 17 bases between the two germline ends. The CDR3 extends over 16 amino acids. CDR3: CASSPRTGGVTDTQYF. The CDR3 DNA follows: TGTGCCAGCAGCCCTAGAACCGGGGGCGTCACAGATACGCAGTATTTT.

In nucleotides, the CDR3 is TGTGCCATCAGTGATTCAGGGGGTGGAAACACCATATATTTT. This encodes CAISDSGGGNTIYF. This chain connects TRBV10-3 to TRBJ1-3; 7 bases agree with TRBD1. Germline CDR1 and CDR2: ENHRY and SYGVKD. V shed 3 bases, J shed 3 bases, and the junction held 2 bases outside the gene matches. The CDR3 contains 14 residues.

The rearrangement links TRBV6-1 to TRBJ1-3; weak D call: TRBD1 (5 bases). The CDR3 loop spans 13 amino acids. V was shortened by 7 bases and J by 4 bases, with 11 bases between the two germline ends. Germline loops: CDR1 MNHNS, CDR2 SASEGT. CDR3 DNA: TGTGCCAGCACGTTATACAGGGGAAACACCATATATTTT. Protein sequence: CASTLYRGNTIYF.

Here the CDR3 reads CASSQTGGALEKLFF. As DNA, the CDR3 is TGTGCCAGCAGTCAGACAGGGGGCGCTCTGGAAAAACTGTTTTTT. This chain uses TRBV6-5 with TRBJ1-4; 10 bases map to TRBD1. The CDR3 totals 15 residues. J lost 8 bases, V lost 5 bases, and 8 bases had no gene match. Germline V CDR1 and CDR2: MNHEY, SVGAGI.

The chain combines TRBV4-3 with TRBJ2-5; D not certain. This CDR3 is 13 amino acids long. Germline V gene sequence: CDR1 LGHNA, CDR2 YSLEER. Deletions cut 4 bases from V and 1 base from J, with 7 bases between. CDR3 region: CASSRRFQETQYF. Written as DNA, the CDR3 is TGCGCCAGCAGCCGTCGGTTCCAAGAGACCCAGTACTTC.

This chain joins TRBV7-9 and TRBJ1-4, with TRBD1 matching 9 bases. Germline values: CDR1 SEHNR, CDR2 FQNEAQ (reference sequence). CDR3 length: 17 amino acids. Losses at the gene ends were 7 bases for V and 5 bases for J; bases not matched to a gene: 14. CDR3 region: CASTPRFRDRENEKLFF. In nucleotides, the CDR3 is TGTGCCAGCACCCCCCGGTTCCGGGACAGGGAAAATGAAAAACTGTTTTTT.

This sequence joins TRBV19 and TRBJ2-7, with D possibly being TRBD1 (6 bases). The CDR3 totals 14 residues. Trimming took 5 bases from V and 0 from J, leaving 11 bases between them. The germline V gene encodes CDR1 LNHDA and CDR2 SQIVND (reference sequence). The CDR3 nucleotides read TGTGCCAGTAGTCGACAGGCGTTCTCCTACGAGCAGTACTTC. The encoded protein is CASSRQAFSYEQYF.

This clone was seen just once. The genes are TRBV7-9 and TRBJ2-5; TRBD1 matches 7 bases. V lost 2 bases and J lost 2; bases outside the gene matches: 2. CDR1 and CDR2 from the germline V gene are SEHNR and FQNEAQ (reference sequence). The CDR3 spans 14 residues. The CDR3 sequence: CASSLLDRQETQYF. CDR3 in DNA: TGTGCCAGCAGCTTACTGGACAGGCAAGAGACCCAGTACTTC.

Written as DNA, the CDR3 is TGTGCCACCAGCAGGGGTAGGGACAGACCAACCAACGAGCAGTACTTC. Translation gives CATSRGRDRPTNEQYF. The V gene is TRBV15, the J gene TRBJ2-7, with TRBD1 matching 7 bases. CDR1 is LNHNV and CDR2 is YYDKDF in the germline V gene (reference sequence). The CDR3 spans 16 residues. Trimming cost V 3 bases and J 5 bases; bases outside gene matches: 13.

This chain connects TRBV7-9 to TRBJ2-7, with unresolved D. This CDR3 region has 13 residues. Germline values: CDR1 SEHNR, CDR2 FQNEAQ (reference sequence). V gave up 5 bases and J gave up 2 bases, with 10 bases separating them. CDR3 loop: CASSRVGTYEQYF. CDR3 coding DNA: TGTGCCAGCAGCCGGGTTGGGACCTACGAGCAGTACTTC.

The V gene is TRBV27, the J gene TRBJ2-1; 11 bases line up with TRBD2. The CDR3 extends over 17 amino acids. Germline V gene data show CDR1 as MNHEY and CDR2 as SMNVEV (reference sequence). The junction had 12 bases not matched to a gene; V was cut back by 1 base and J by 10 bases. The CDR3 reads CASSLFSASGRSGEQFF. Here the CDR3 DNA reads TGTGCCAGCAGTTTATTTTCGGCTAGCGGGAGGTCAGGCGAGCAGTTCTTC.

This chain connects TRBV10-3 to TRBJ2-1; D perhaps matches TRBD1 (6 bases). V lost 8 bases and J lost 8, with 19 bases in between. Germline CDR1 reads ENHRY; CDR2 reads SYGVKD. The CDR3 covers 14 residues. The CDR3 sequence: CAIRPQGQEDEQFF. In nucleotides, the CDR3 is TGTGCCATCCGACCCCAGGGGCAAGAGGATGAGCAGTTCTTC.